This T cell receptor beta chain was captured by sequencing in a study of immune cell composition in non-small cell lung cancer. Normal lung was sampled as far from the tumour as possible, at least 3 cm. The table came from immunoSEQ multiplex PCR; TCRdb's copy has only in-frame clones and leaves some out. Among around 5,000 clones listed, about 88% were seen once. The sequencing input was non-adjacent lung tissue. This clonotype was obtained from a human donor with non-small cell lung cancer. Some clones in this sample may be carry-over from other donors' samples.

CDR3 DNA sequence: TGTGCCAGCAGCCTCTTTCCGGAGGTGACCCAGTACTTC. Translation: CASSLFPEVTQYF. The chain links TRBV6-5 to TRBJ2-5; a weak D match, TRBD2 (5 bases). V lost 6 bases and J 7 bases, leaving 15 bases between the germline ends. The germline V gene encodes CDR1 MNHEY and CDR2 SVGAGI. This CDR3 contains 13 residues.